This T cell receptor (beta chain) was found in a study of cytomegalovirus exposure and HLA in healthy donors. General study findings and limits: Being indistinguishable, some V segments were excluded, TRBV6-2 and TRBV6-3 among them.

The primer mix had 60 Vbeta and 13 Jbeta primers. The assay was immunoSEQ multiplex PCR, and TCRdb's table has in-frame clones only and misses some. Of over 150,000 clones listed, approximately 77% were seen once; the top ten hold around 2.1%. The CDR3 consists of 16 residues. From germline, CDR1 is LNHDA and CDR2 SQIVND (reference sequence). Trimming at V came to 7 bases and at J to 4 bases, leaving 13 bases not matched to a gene. Comments on this clone: Its cognate antigen is unknown.

The chain links TRBV19 to TRBJ1-2, with 9 bases that match TRBD1. The sequenced sample was PBMCs. The TCR comes from a man over 45 in good health and CMV-seropositive. CDR3 residues: CASKGTGSKDFYGYTF. The CDR3, as DNA: TGTGCCAGTAAGGGGACAGGGAGTAAAGATTTCTATGGCTACACCTTC.